This record covers a single T cell receptor (beta chain). The sample comes from a study of identical twins. J lost 0 bases, V lost 10 bases, and 5 bases had no gene match. Germline CDR1 MNHNY, CDR2 SVGAGI (reference sequence). This CDR3 has 13 amino acids. In TCRdb, the 5' RACE reads were re-called with MiXCR into one record per CDR3 protein. The table shows approximately 690,000 distinct CDR3 sequences, with approximately 6.1% occurring only once. The V call is TRBV6-6, the J call TRBJ1-1; TRBD1 agrees at 7 bases. Sequencing was performed on naive T cells sorted from blood. This sequence was found in a young man in good health. The CDR3 spells CATKGAVNTEAFF. DNA for the CDR3: TGTGCCACCAAGGGGGCAGTGAACACTGAAGCTTTCTTT.